This is a list of T cell receptor beta chains from one sample in a study of PD-L1 blockade in urothelial cancer. The repertoire was sequenced with immunoSEQ multiplex PCR; TCRdb's copy has only in-frame clones and lacks some. The sample holds approximately 48,000 clones; 79% are singletons and the top ten take more than 9%. The sequences come from PBMCs, collected around atezolizumab (anti-PD-L1) treatment. The receptors shown here come from a man between 70 and 80 years old with urothelial cancer. Both conserved end residues are part of each CDR3. A D gene is named only where the DNA matches it firmly. Only part of the rows carry a size: once, few, many, or a class if the clone is expanded.

v_gene,len,d_gene,j_gene,abundance,CDR3nt,CDR3aa
TRBV9,13,-,TRBJ1-1,few,TGTGCCAGCAGCGACCCAGGGGACACTGAAGCTTTCTTT,CASSDPGDTEAFF
TRBV7-8,13,-,TRBJ1-1,-,TGTGCCAGCAGCTTAATGGACAACTTAGAAGCTTTCTTT,CASSLMDNLEAFF
TRBV19,16,-,TRBJ1-5,-,TGTGCCAGTAGTTCCGGAACAGGGAATTCCAATCAGCCCCAGCATTTT,CASSSGTGNSNQPQHF
TRBV5-5,13,-,TRBJ2-3,-,TGTGCCAGCAGCGTAACAGGGACAGATACGCAGTATTTT,CASSVTGTDTQYF
TRBV30,15,-,TRBJ2-5,-,TGTGCCTGGAGTGTTGGGCAGGCGATACGAGAGACCCAGTACTTC,CAWSVGQAIRETQYF
TRBV9,15,-,TRBJ2-1,once,TGTGCCAGCAGCGTATCAGCGAGGGTATACAATGAGCAGTTCTTC,CASSVSARVYNEQFF
TRBV5-6,16,TRBD2,TRBJ2-7,-,TGTGCCAGCAGCAAACCGGGACTAGCGGTATCCTACGAGCAGTACTTC,CASSKPGLAVSYEQYF
TRBV27,15,TRBD2,TRBJ2-3,-,TGTGCCAGCAGCAGGACTAGCAGTAACGCAGATACGCAGTATTTT,CASSRTSSNADTQYF
TRBV19,14,TRBD1,TRBJ2-7,few,TGTGCCAGTAGTCCCCGGGACAGGGGATACGAGCAGTACTTC,CASSPRDRGYEQYF
TRBV7-6,16,TRBD2,TRBJ2-3,-,TGTGCCAGCAGCTCAGGTAGCGGGAGATGGACAGATACGCAGTATTTT,CASSSGSGRWTDTQYF
TRBV19,14,-,TRBJ2-7,-,TGTGCCAGTAGTATTCCGGGGAGCTCCTACGAGCAGTACTTC,CASSIPGSSYEQYF
TRBV9,13,TRBD1,TRBJ1-2,-,TGTGCCAGCAGCCCAACTTCAGGGGGCGGCTACACCTTC,CASSPTSGGGYTF
TRBV19,12,-,TRBJ2-7,-,TGTGCCAGTGGGCCCTCAACCTACGAGCAGTACTTC,CASGPSTYEQYF
TRBV5-5,14,-,TRBJ2-3,-,TGTGCCAGCAGCTTGAGCGGGAGCACAGATACGCAGTATTTT,CASSLSGSTDTQYF
TRBV11-1,15,-,TRBJ2-1,-,TGTGCCAGCAGCTTAGCTAGGGACATTTACAATGAGCAGTTCTTC,CASSLARDIYNEQFF
TRBV14,15,TRBD2,TRBJ2-5,few,TGTGCCAGCAGCCAGTGGGGAGCGGGGCAAGAGACCCAGTACTTC,CASSQWGAGQETQYF
TRBV28,12,-,TRBJ1-2,-,TGTGCCAGCAGGGCAGGGGACTATGGCTACACCTTC,CASRAGDYGYTF
TRBV29-1,11,TRBD1,TRBJ1-2,-,TGCAGCGTGGAGGGACAGGGGGGCTACACCTTC,CSVEGQGGYTF
TRBV7-2,14,TRBD2,TRBJ2-1,-,TGTGCCAGCAGCTTGCTGACTAGCTCGGGCGAGCAGTTCTTC,CASSLLTSSGEQFF
TRBV6-1,14,-,TRBJ2-7,-,TGTGCCAGCAGTGAAGTCGGCAGGGACTACGAGCAGTACTTC,CASSEVGRDYEQYF
TRBV7-2,12,-,TRBJ2-7,-,TGTGCCAGCAGCTTAGCAGGGGGCGAGCAGTACTTC,CASSLAGGEQYF
TRBV28,14,TRBD2,TRBJ2-3,-,TGTGCCAGCAGTAACCCTCCTAGCGGGAGTCCGCAGTATTTT,CASSNPPSGSPQYF
TRBV4-2,15,TRBD1,TRBJ1-2,-,TGTGCCAGCAGCGTGGGACAGGGGGAGAACTATGGCTACACCTTC,CASSVGQGENYGYTF
TRBV10-3,14,TRBD1,TRBJ1-5,once,TGTGCCATCAGTGAGGCAGGGGGCGGACAGCCCCAGCATTTT,CAISEAGGGQPQHF
TRBV28,15,TRBD1,TRBJ1-4,few,TGTGCCAGCAGACCCGGGACAGGGTTGAACGAAAAACTGTTTTTT,CASRPGTGLNEKLFF
TRBV4-1,18,-,TRBJ1-1,-,TGCGCCAGCAGCCAAGATAAATCAGGGGTGGAGCTGAACACTGAAGCTTTCTTT,CASSQDKSGVELNTEAFF
TRBV27,14,-,TRBJ1-2,-,TGTGCCAGCACCACACAGGGTAGCCGCTATGGCTACACCTTC,CASTTQGSRYGYTF
TRBV5-1,13,-,TRBJ2-5,-,TGCGCCAGCAGCCGCATGGGCCGAGAGACCCAGTACTTC,CASSRMGRETQYF
TRBV6-1,18,TRBD2,TRBJ2-3,-,TGTGCCAGCAGTGAAGCGCTTCTAGCGGGAGGCATCTGGGATACGCAGTATTTT,CASSEALLAGGIWDTQYF
TRBV28,15,TRBD2,TRBJ2-5,few,TGTGCCAGCAGTCAACCGGGACTAGGGTTGGAGACCCAGTACTTC,CASSQPGLGLETQYF
TRBV7-3,13,TRBD1,TRBJ2-7,-,TGTGCCAGCAGCTTGGGACAGGGTGGCGAGCAGTACTTC,CASSLGQGGEQYF
TRBV5-6,19,TRBD1,TRBJ1-5,-,TGTGCCAGCAGCTGTCCGGGACAGGCTAATACTTTTAGCAATCAGCCCCAGCATTTT,CASSCPGQANTFSNQPQHF
TRBV27,15,TRBD1,TRBJ2-1,-,TGTGCCACTTCCTGGGGACAGGGGAGATACAATGAGCAGTTCTTC,CATSWGQGRYNEQFF
TRBV5-1,14,-,TRBJ1-2,once,TGCGCCAGCAGCTGGGGAGGGCAGATCTATGGCTACACCTTC,CASSWGGQIYGYTF
TRBV5-1,14,-,TRBJ1-2,-,TGCGCCAGCAGCCAGGACAGTTCTAACTATGGCTACACCTTC,CASSQDSSNYGYTF
TRBV29-1,12,-,TRBJ2-3,-,TGCAGCGTTGCCCGAGAGCCAGATACGCAGTATTTT,CSVAREPDTQYF
TRBV28,14,-,TRBJ1-5,-,TGTGCCAGCAGTGTCGGACAGCAATATCAGCCCCAGCATTTT,CASSVGQQYQPQHF
TRBV7-8,14,-,TRBJ2-7,-,TGTGCCAGCAGCTTAGTGGCAGCGTCCTACGAGCAGTACTTC,CASSLVAASYEQYF
TRBV10-3,16,TRBD2,TRBJ2-7,once,TGTGCCATCAGTTATAATTCGGCGGGAGTGATGAACGAGCAGTACTTC,CAISYNSAGVMNEQYF
TRBV18,13,-,TRBJ2-3,-,TGTGCCAGCTCACCACCCCCCCGGGATACGCAGTATTTT,CASSPPPRDTQYF
TRBV6-9,16,-,TRBJ1-1,-,TGTGCCAGCAGTTCTCGGAGTGGTGCGGGGAACACTGAAGCTTTCTTT,CASSSRSGAGNTEAFF
TRBV5-1,15,-,TRBJ2-2,few,TGCGCCAGCAGCCAAACTACCGCGAGAGGCGGGGAGCTGTTTTTT,CASSQTTARGGELFF
TRBV4-1,16,TRBD1,TRBJ2-7,few,TGCGCCAGCAGCCAGGGCGCCGGGACAGTGACCTACGAGCAGTACTTC,CASSQGAGTVTYEQYF
TRBV19,13,TRBD1,TRBJ1-2,-,TGTGCCAGTAGTATGGGACAGGGGATTGGCTACACCTTC,CASSMGQGIGYTF
TRBV2,15,TRBD2,TRBJ2-3,-,TGTGCCAGCAGTGCTCGGGCGGGGGTCACAGATACGCAGTATTTT,CASSARAGVTDTQYF
TRBV28,18,-,TRBJ2-3,-,TGTGCCAGCAGGTTGGGTAGCGGTCTGGTATTAAGCACAGATACGCAGTATTTT,CASRLGSGLVLSTDTQYF
TRBV5-4,15,TRBD1,TRBJ1-1,-,TGTGCCAGCAGCCCTCCGGGACAGGGGAACACTGAAGCTTTCTTT,CASSPPGQGNTEAFF
TRBV30,14,TRBD1,TRBJ2-7,-,TGTGCCTGGAGTTATGGGACAGGGGGCTCCGAGCAGTACTTC,CAWSYGTGGSEQYF
TRBV7-2,14,-,TRBJ1-5,-,TGTGCCAGCAGCTTAGGACAGCCGGGTGAGCCCCAGCATTTT,CASSLGQPGEPQHF
TRBV28,18,TRBD1,TRBJ1-1,-,TGTGCCAGCAGCCCCCATAGAGCAGGGGGCTTGGGGGGCACTGAAGCTTTCTTT,CASSPHRAGGLGGTEAFF
TRBV19,13,TRBD2,TRBJ2-7,-,TGTGCCAGTAGTAAGCGGGAGGTTTTCGAGCAGTACTTC,CASSKREVFEQYF
TRBV7-9,15,-,TRBJ2-5,-,TGTGCCAGCAGCCGATCGGGACTCAGGGAAGAGACCCAGTACTTC,CASSRSGLREETQYF
TRBV2,14,TRBD2,TRBJ2-2,-,TGTGCCAGCAAGGCGGGGGGCGTTTCCGGGGAGCTGTTTTTT,CASKAGGVSGELFF
TRBV4-2,15,-,TRBJ1-4,-,TGTGCCAGCAGCATAGACTACAACGGCCGGGAAAAACTGTTTTTT,CASSIDYNGREKLFF
TRBV2,15,-,TRBJ1-5,-,TGTGCCAGCAGTGAAAGGGGTACAGGTTGGCAGCCCCAGCATTTT,CASSERGTGWQPQHF
TRBV9,12,-,TRBJ2-7,-,TGTGCCAGCAGCCCCGGGGTCTGGGAGCAGTACTTC,CASSPGVWEQYF
TRBV19,13,TRBD1,TRBJ1-2,once,TGTGCCAGTAGGGGTACAGGGGTTTATGGCTACACCTTC,CASRGTGVYGYTF
TRBV5-4,15,-,TRBJ2-1,-,TGTGCCAGCAGCACCGGGACTGGAGTGGTGAGGGAGCAGTTCTTC,CASSTGTGVVREQFF
TRBV7-2,14,-,TRBJ2-6,-,TGTGCCAGCAGCTTGGCCACTGGGGCCAACGTCCTGACTTTC,CASSLATGANVLTF
TRBV19,13,-,TRBJ2-4,-,TGTGCCAGTAGCCTCGAGGACACTAACATTCAGTACTTC,CASSLEDTNIQYF